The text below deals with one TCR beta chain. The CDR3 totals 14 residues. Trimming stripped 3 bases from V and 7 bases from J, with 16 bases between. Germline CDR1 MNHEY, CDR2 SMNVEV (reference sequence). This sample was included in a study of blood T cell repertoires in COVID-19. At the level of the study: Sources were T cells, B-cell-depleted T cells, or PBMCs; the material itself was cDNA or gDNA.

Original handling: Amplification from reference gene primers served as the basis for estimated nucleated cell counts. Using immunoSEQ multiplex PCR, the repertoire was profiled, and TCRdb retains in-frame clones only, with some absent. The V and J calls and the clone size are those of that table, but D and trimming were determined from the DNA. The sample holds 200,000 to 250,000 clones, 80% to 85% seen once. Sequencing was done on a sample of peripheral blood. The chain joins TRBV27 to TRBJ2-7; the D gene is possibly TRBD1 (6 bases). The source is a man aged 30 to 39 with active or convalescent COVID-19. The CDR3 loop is CASSFGRGWLEQYF. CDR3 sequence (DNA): TGTGCCAGCAGTTTTGGCAGGGGCTGGCTGGAGCAGTACTTC.